Sequencing of this T cell receptor (beta chain) was carried out in a study of T cells in Graves' hyperthyroidism and ophthalmopathy. Uncontrolled infections, other autoimmune diseases, pregnancy or lactation led to exclusion of patients. The diagnoses drew upon clinical symptoms, serum thyroxine and TRAb, thyroid ultrasound and orbital computed tomography. CDR3 length: 13 amino acids. Trimming removed 4 bases at V and 0 bases at J, with 6 bases between. The germline gives CDR1 GTSNPN, CDR2 SVGIG (reference sequence). Amplification of TCR beta CDR3 regions used RNA as the template. With the HTBI primer set, the TCR CDR3 went through a first round of RT-PCR. TCRdb passed the multiplex PCR reads through MiXCR, listing each CDR3 protein once. The repertoire includes more than 350,000 distinct CDR3 sequences, about 15% of them detected once, and about 20% sits in the top ten. The sample holds many counts of this clonotype.

The TCR comes from a woman under 40 with Graves' ophthalmopathy. Sample: blood. The V and J genes are TRBV30 and TRBJ2-2, with D unclear. This chain's CDR3 is CAWILANTGELFF. The CDR3 DNA reads TGTGCCTGGATTCTAGCGAACACCGGGGAGCTGTTTTTT.